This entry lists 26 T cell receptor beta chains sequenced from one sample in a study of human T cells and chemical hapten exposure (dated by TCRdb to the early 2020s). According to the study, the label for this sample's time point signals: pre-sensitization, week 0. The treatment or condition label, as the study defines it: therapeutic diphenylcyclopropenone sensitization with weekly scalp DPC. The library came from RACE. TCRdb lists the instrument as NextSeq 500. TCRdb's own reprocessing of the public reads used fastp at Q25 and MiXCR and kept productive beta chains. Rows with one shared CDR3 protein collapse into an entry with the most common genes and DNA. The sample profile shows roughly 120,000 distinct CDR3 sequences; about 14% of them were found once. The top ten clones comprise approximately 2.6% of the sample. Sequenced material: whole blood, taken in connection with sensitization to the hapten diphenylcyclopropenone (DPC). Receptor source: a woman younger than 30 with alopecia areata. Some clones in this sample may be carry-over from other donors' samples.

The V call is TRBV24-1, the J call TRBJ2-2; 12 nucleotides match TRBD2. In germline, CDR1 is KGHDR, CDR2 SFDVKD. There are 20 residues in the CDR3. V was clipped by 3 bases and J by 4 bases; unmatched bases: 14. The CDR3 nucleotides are TGTGCCACCAGTGATCCCGGTGGGCTAGCGGGGGGGCCAGGCACCGGGGAGCTGTTTTTT. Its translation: CATSDPGGLAGGPGTGELFF.

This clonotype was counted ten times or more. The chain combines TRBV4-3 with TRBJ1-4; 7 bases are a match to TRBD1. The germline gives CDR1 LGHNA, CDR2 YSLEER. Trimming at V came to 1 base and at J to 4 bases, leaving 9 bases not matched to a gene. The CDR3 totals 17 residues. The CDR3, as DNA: TGCGCCAGCAGCCAAGCCGGGACAGTGAGAAGTAATGAAAAACTGTTTTTT. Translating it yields CASSQAGTVRSNEKLFF.

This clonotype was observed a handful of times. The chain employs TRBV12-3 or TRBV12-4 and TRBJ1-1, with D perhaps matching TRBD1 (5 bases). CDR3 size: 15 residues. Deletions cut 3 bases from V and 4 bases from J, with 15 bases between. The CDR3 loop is CASSFVRDPSTEAFF. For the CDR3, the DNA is TGTGCCAGCAGTTTCGTCAGGGACCCTTCCACTGAAGCTTTCTTT.

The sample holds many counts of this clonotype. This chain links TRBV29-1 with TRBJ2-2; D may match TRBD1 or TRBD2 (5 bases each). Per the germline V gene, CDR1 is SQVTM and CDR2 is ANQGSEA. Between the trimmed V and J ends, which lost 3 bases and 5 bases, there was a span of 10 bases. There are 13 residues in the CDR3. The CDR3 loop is CSVDQGGTGELFF. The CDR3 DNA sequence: TGCAGCGTTGACCAGGGCGGGACCGGGGAGCTGTTTTTT.

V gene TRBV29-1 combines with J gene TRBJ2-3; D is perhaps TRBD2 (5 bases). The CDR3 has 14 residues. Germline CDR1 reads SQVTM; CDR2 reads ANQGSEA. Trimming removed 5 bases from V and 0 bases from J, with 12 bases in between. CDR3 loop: CSVREWTSTDTQYF. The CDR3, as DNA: TGCAGCGTTCGCGAGTGGACTAGCACAGATACGCAGTATTTT.

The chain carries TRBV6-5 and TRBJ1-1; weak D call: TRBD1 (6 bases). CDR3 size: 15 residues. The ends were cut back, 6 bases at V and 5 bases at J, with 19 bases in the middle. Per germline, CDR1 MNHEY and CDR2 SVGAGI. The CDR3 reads CASRGQGYGRTEAFF. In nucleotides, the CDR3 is TGTGCCAGCAGAGGGCAGGGGTATGGCAGAACTGAAGCTTTCTTT.

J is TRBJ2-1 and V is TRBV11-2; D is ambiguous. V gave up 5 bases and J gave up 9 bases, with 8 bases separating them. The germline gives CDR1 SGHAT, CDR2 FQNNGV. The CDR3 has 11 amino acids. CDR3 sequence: CASSPRIEQFF. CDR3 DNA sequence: TGTGCCAGCAGCCCGAGGATTGAGCAGTTCTTC.

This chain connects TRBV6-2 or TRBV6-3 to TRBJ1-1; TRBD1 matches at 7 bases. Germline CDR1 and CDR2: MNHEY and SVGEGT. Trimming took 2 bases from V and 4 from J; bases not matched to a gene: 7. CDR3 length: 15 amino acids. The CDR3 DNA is TGTGCCAGCAGTTACAACAGGGGATACAGCACTGAAGCTTTCTTT. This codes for CASSYNRGYSTEAFF.

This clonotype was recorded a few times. DNA for the CDR3: TGCAGTGCCGAGCAGGGACCCTACTTC. Translation: CSAEQGPYF. The chain has TRBV20-1 and TRBJ2-4, with D perhaps given as TRBD1 or TRBD2 (5 bases each). Germline CDR1 and CDR2: DFQATT and SNEGSKA (reference sequence). The CDR3 contains 9 residues. V was trimmed by 6 bases and J by 16 bases, leaving 13 bases between them.

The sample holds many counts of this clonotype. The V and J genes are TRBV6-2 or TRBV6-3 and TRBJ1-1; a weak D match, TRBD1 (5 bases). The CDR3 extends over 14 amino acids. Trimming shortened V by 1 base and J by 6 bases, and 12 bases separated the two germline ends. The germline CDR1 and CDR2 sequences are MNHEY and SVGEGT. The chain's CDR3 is CASSYFDSQAEAFF. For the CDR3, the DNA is TGTGCCAGCAGTTACTTCGACAGTCAAGCTGAAGCTTTCTTT.

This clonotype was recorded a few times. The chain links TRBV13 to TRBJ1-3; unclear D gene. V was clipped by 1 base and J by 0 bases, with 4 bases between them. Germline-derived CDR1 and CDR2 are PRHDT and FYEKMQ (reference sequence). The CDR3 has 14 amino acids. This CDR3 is CASSLEDSGNTIYF. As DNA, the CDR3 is TGTGCCAGCAGCTTAGAAGACTCTGGAAACACCATATATTTT.

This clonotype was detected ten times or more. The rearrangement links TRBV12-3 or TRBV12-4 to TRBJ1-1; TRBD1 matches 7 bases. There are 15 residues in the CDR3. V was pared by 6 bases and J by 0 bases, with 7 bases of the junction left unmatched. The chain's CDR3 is CASSHSGTVNTEAFF. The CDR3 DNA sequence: TGTGCCAGCAGCCACTCCGGGACAGTGAACACTGAAGCTTTCTTT.

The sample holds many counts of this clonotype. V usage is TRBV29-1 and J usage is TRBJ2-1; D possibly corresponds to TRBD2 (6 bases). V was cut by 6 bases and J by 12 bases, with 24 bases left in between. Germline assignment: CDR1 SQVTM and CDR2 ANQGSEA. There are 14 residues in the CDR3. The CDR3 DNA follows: TGCAGCGTCAAGTCCGACGGCCTCTTGGGGGGGCAGTTCTTC. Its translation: CSVKSDGLLGGQFF.

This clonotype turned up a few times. This CDR3 is CASIDSSYEQYF. The CDR3 coding sequence is TGTGCCAGCATCGACAGCTCCTACGAGCAGTACTTC. The V call is TRBV6-6, the J call TRBJ2-7; maybe TRBD1 (5 bases). V lost 7 bases, J lost 0 bases, and 7 bases lay in between. This CDR3 spans 12 amino acids. From germline, CDR1 is MNHNY and CDR2 SVGAGI (reference sequence).

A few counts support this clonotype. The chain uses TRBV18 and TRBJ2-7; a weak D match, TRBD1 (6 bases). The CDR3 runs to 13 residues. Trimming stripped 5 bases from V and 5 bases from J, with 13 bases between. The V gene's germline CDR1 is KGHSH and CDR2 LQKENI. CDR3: CASSEQGWDEQYF. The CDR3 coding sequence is TGTGCCAGCTCAGAACAGGGTTGGGACGAGCAGTACTTC.

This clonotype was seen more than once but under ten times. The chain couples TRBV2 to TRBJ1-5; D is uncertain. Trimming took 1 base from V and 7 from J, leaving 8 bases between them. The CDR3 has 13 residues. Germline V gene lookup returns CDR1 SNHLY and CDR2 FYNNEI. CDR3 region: CASSEERVQPQHF. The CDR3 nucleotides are TGTGCCAGCAGTGAAGAGAGGGTGCAGCCCCAGCATTTT.

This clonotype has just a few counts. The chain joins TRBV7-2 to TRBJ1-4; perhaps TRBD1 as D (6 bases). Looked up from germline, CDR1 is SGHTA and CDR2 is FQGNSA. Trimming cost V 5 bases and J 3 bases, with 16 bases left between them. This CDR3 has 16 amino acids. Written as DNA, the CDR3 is TGTGCCAGCAGCGCATCCGGGACACGCTCTAATGAAAAACTGTTTTTT. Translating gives CASSASGTRSNEKLFF.

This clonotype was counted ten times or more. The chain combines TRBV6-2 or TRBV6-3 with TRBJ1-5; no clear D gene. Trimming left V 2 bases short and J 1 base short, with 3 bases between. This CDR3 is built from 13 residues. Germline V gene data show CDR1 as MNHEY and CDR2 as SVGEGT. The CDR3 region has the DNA TGTGCCAGCAGTTACGACAGCAATCAGCCCCAGCATTTT. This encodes CASSYDSNQPQHF.

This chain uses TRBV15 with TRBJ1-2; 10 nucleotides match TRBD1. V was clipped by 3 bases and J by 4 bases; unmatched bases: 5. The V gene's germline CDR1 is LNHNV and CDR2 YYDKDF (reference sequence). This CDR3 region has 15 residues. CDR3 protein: CATSSRDRGPYGYTF. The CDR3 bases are TGTGCCACCAGCAGCCGGGACAGGGGTCCCTATGGCTACACCTTC.

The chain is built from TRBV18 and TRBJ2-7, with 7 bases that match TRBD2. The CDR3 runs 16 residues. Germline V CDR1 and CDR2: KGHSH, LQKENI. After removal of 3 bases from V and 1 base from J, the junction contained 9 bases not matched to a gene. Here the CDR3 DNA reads TGTGCCAGCTCACCTTTAGCTAGCGGTGATTCCTACGAGCAGTACTTC. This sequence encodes CASSPLASGDSYEQYF. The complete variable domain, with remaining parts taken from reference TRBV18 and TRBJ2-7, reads NAGVMQNPRHLVRRRGQEARLRCSPMKGHSHVYWYRQLPEEGLKFMVYLQKENIIDESGMPKERFSAEFPKEGPSILRIQQVVRGDSAAYFCASSPLASGDSYEQYFGPGTRLTVT.

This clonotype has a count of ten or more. The CDR3 reads CASSDALGQSIAEAFF. In DNA, the CDR3 is TGCGCCAGCAGTGATGCCTTAGGACAGTCGATCGCTGAAGCTTTCTTT. The chain couples TRBV10-2 to TRBJ1-1; possible D gene TRBD1, 6 bases. The germline gives CDR1 WSHSY, CDR2 SAAADI. The CDR3 extends over 16 amino acids. V was shortened by 3 bases and J by 6 bases, with 20 bases between the two germline ends.

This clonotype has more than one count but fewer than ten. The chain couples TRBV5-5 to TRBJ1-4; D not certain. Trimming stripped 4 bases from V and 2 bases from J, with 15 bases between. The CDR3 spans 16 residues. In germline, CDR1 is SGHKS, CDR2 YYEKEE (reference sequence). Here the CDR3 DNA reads TGTGCCAGCAGCCCTACCGGATCCACGACTAATGAAAAACTGTTTTTT. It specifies CASSPTGSTTNEKLFF.

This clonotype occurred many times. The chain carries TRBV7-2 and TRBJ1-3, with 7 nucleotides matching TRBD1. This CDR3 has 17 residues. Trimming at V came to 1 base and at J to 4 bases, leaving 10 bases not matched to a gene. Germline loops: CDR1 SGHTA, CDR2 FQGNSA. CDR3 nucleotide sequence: TGTGCCAGCAGCTTAGAGACAGGGTCCTTGTCGGGAAACACCATATATTTT. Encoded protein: CASSLETGSLSGNTIYF.

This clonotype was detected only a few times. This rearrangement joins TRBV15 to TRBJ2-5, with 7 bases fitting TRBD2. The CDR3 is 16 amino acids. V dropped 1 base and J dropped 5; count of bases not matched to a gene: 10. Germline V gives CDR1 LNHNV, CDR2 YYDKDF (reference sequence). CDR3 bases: TGTGCCACCAGCAGAGGCCTGGGGGGGAGGAAGGAGACCCAGTACTTC. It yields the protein CATSRGLGGRKETQYF.

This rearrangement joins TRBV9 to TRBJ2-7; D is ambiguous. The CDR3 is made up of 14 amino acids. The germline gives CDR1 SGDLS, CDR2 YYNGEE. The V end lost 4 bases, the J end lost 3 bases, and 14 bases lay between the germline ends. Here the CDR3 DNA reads TGTGCCAGCAGCCCGAGTGGGGAATTCTACGAGCAGTACTTC. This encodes CASSPSGEFYEQYF.

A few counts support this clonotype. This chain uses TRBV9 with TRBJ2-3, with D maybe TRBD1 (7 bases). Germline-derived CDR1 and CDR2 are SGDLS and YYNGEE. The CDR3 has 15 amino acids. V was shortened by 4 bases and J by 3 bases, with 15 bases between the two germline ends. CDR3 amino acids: CASSPGGTVTDTQYF. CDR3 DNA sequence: TGTGCCAGCAGCCCCGGAGGGACAGTAACAGATACGCAGTATTTT. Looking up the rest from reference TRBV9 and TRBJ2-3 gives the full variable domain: DSGVTQTPKHLITATGQRVTLRCSPRSGDLSVYWYQQSLDQGLQFLIQYYNGEERAKGNILERFSAQQFPDLHSELNLSSLELGDSALYFCASSPGGTVTDTQYFGPGTRLTVL.